Sequencing of this T cell receptor (beta chain) was carried out in a study of Graves' ophthalmopathy and Graves' hyperthyroidism. V shed 5 bases and J 5 bases; nucleotides not matched to a gene: 13. The CDR3 has 16 amino acids. The germline V gene has CDR1 SGHAT and CDR2 FQDESV (reference sequence). The TCR beta CDR3 regions underwent amplification from RNA transcripts. Amplification began with first-round RT-PCR using HTBI primers, then second-round multiplex PCR was performed. TCRdb re-called the multiplex PCR reads with MiXCR, one entry per CDR3 protein. Of 400,000 or so distinct CDR3 sequences in the sample, 15% were seen once. This clonotype was picked up many times.

The TCR comes from a woman under 30 with stable Graves' hyperthyroidism. This chain uses TRBV11-1 with TRBJ2-7, with TRBD1 matching over 9 bases. Sequencing was carried out using peripheral blood. The CDR3 loop is CASSLWAGTGIDEQYF. The CDR3 bases are TGTGCCAGCAGCCTATGGGCCGGGACAGGGATCGACGAGCAGTACTTC. Combining the CDR3 with reference TRBV11-1 and TRBJ2-7 gives the whole variable domain EAEVAQSPRYKITEKSQAVAFWCDPISGHATLYWYRQILGQGPELLVQFQDESVVDDSQLPKDRFSAERLKGVDSTLKIQPAELGDSAMYLCASSLWAGTGIDEQYFGPGTRLTVT.